The clone carrying this T cell receptor (beta chain) has just one count. These data originate in a study of blood T cell repertoires in COVID-19. Study information: Samples of COVID-19 (acute and convalescent) were obtained from the United States, Italy and Spain. In each case, the material was cDNA or gDNA derived from T cells, B-cell-depleted T cells, or PBMCs.

Germline trimming cut 0 bases from V and 4 bases from J; bases unmatched to any gene: 4. The CDR3 consists of 15 residues. Germline V gives CDR1 MRHNA, CDR2 SNTAGT. In the authors' workflow: Reference gene primer amplification gave estimated nucleated cell counts. Produced via immunoSEQ multiplex PCR; TCRdb's table is partial and in-frame only. From that table come the V and J calls and clone size; the DNA was used to work out D and trimming. The profile shows roughly 200,000 clones, 80% to 85% of them singletons. V usage is TRBV6-4 and J usage is TRBJ2-3; 7 bases are shared with TRBD2. The receptor was derived from a middle-aged man with active or convalescent COVID-19. The sequenced sample was peripheral blood. The CDR3 protein is CASSDSGSGPDTQYF. The CDR3 DNA sequence: TGTGCCAGCAGTGACTCGGGTAGCGGGCCAGATACGCAGTATTTT.